This TCR beta chain derives from a study of control samples from healthy donors and cancer patients. The method was immunoSEQ multiplex PCR; TCRdb's version includes in-frame clones alone and lacks a portion of them. The table lists more than 25,000 clones, roughly 94% of them singletons. This CDR3 is built from 16 residues. Per the germline V gene, CDR1 is GTSNPN and CDR2 is SVGIG (reference sequence). Trimming removed 4 bases from V and 2 bases from J; junction bases left unmatched: 6. The sample taken for sequencing was blood. The sequence was obtained from a man between 60 and 75 years old in good health. The rearrangement links TRBV30 to TRBJ1-6; 9 bases are shared with TRBD1. The CDR3 sequence: CAWNNRGLAYNSPLHF. Written as DNA, the CDR3 is TGTGCCTGGAACAACAGGGGGCTTGCCTATAATTCACCCCTCCACTTT.